The clone carrying this T cell receptor beta chain appeared once. What it recognizes is unknown. These data originate in a study of T cell responses to AZD1222 COVID-19 vaccine. Whole-study results and caveats: The breadth and depth of Spike-specific TCRs increased once two AZD1222 doses had been given. With dominance at 160-218 and 743-854, vaccine-associated CD4 TCRs spanned spike.

The table came from immunoSEQ multiplex PCR; TCRdb's copy has only in-frame clones and leaves some out. The sample yields around 200,000 clones, 85% to 90% seen once. The CDR3 runs to 15 residues. V was pared by 2 bases and J by 5 bases, with 8 bases of the junction left unmatched. Germline CDR1 and CDR2: MDHEN and SYDVKM. The specimen comprised peripheral blood, sampled 28 days after the second AZD1222 dose. The sequence derives from an adult who received the AZD1222 COVID-19 vaccine. J is TRBJ2-7 and V is TRBV28, with 8 bases identical to TRBD1. CDR3 in DNA: TGTGCCAGCAGTTTAGGCGGCAGGGGGCAACACGAGCAGTACTTC. It translates to CASSLGGRGQHEQYF.